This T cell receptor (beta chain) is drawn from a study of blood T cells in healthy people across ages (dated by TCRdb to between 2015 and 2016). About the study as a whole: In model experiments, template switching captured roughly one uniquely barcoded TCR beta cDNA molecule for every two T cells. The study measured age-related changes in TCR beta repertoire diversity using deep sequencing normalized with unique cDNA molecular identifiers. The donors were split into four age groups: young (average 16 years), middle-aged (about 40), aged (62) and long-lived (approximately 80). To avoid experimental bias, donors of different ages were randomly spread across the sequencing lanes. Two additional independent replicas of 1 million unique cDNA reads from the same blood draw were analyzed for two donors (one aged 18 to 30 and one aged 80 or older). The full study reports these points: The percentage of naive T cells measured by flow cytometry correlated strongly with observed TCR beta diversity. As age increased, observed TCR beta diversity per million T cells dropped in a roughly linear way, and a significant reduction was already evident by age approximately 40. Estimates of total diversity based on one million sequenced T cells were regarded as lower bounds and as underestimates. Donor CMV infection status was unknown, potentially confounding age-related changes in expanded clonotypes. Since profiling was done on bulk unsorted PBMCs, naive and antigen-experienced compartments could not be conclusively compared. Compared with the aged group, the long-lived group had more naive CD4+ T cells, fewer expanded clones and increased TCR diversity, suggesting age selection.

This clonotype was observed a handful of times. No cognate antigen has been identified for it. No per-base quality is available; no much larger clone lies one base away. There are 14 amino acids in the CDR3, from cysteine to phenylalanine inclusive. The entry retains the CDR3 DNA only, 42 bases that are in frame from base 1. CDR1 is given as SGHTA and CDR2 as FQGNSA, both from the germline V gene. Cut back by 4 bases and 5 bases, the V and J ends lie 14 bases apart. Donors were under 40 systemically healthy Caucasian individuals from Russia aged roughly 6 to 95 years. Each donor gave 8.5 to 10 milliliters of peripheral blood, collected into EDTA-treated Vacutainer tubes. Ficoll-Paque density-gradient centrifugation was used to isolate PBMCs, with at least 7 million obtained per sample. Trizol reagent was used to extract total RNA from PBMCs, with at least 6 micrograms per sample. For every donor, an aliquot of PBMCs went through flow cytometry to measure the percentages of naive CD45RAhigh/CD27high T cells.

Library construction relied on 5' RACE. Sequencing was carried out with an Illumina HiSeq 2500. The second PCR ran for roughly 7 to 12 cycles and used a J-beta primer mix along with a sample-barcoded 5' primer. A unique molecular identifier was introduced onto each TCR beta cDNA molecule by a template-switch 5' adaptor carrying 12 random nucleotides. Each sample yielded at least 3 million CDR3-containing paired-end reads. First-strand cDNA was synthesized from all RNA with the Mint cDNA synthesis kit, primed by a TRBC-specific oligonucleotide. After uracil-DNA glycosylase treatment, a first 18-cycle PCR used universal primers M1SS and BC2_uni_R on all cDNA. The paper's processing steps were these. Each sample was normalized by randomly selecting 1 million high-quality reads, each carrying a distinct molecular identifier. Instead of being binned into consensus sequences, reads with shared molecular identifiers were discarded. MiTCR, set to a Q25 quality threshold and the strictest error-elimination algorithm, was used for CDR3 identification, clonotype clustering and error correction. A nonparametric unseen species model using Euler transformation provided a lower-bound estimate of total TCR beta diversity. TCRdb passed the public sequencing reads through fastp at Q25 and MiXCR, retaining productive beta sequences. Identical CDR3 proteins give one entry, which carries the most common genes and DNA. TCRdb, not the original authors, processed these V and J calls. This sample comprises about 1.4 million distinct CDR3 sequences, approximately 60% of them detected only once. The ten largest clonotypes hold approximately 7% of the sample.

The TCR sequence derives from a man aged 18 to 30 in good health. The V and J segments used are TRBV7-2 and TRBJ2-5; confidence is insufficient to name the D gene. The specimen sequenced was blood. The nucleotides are TGTGCCAGCAGCTCACACATCGGTAGGGAGACCCAGTACTTC. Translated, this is CASSSHIGRETQYF.